Listed here are 26 T cell receptor beta chains from one sample, sequenced in a study of T cells in women clearing cervical HPV infection. Using immunoSEQ multiplex PCR, the repertoire was profiled, and TCRdb retains in-frame clones only, with some absent. The sample's table shows 30,000 to 35,000 clones. Specimen: blood buffy coat. Receptors were obtained from a woman between 18 and 70 years old with a cervical HPV16 infection that either progressed to CIN3+ or cleared (not recorded which).

A word on this clone: The read terminates 3 residues before the CDR3 end, so the remaining end is supplied by the germline J gene. The rearrangement links TRBV20-1 to TRBJ2-3; 7 nucleotides agree with TRBD1. Unmatched junction bases numbered 4, after V lost 7 bases and J lost 0 bases. CDR3 length: 13 amino acids. Germline CDR1 DFQATT, CDR2 SNEGSKA (reference sequence). CDR3 DNA (partial): TGCAGTGTCACAGGGGAGAGCACAGATACG. Its protein is CSVTGESTDT. The entire CDR3 is CSVTGESTDTQYF.

With regard to this clone: From the germline J gene comes the end of the CDR3, since the read stops 3 residues before it. This rearrangement joins TRBV12-5 to TRBJ2-7; a weak D match, TRBD1 (6 bases). Germline V CDR1 and CDR2: LGHNT, FRNRAP. The CDR3 is made up of 13 amino acids. Trimming shortened V by 7 bases and J by 2 bases, and 12 bases separated the two germline ends. The CDR3 sequence is CASAQGPTYEQYF. The part of the CDR3 DNA that was read is TGTGCTAGTGCCCAGGGGCCGACCTACGAG.

About this clone: The read ends 3 residues early relative to the CDR3; the germline J gene fills the gap. This sequence joins TRBV2 and TRBJ1-2, with D possibly being TRBD1 (6 bases). The CDR3 contains 13 residues. From germline, CDR1 is SNHLY and CDR2 FYNNEI. V dropped 1 base and J dropped 3 bases, with 6 bases sitting between them. The sequenced CDR3 bases are TGTGCCAGCAGTGAAGACAGGGACTATGGC. Its translation is CASSEDRDYG. The CDR3 reads in full as CASSEDRDYGYTF.

A word on this clone: The CDR3 goes on 3 residues after the read ends, and that part is filled in from the germline J gene. The gene calls are TRBV30 and TRBJ1-1; 8 nucleotides line up with TRBD1. The germline V gene encodes CDR1 GTSNPN and CDR2 SVGIG (reference sequence). The CDR3 length is 14 residues. The chain's CDR3 is CAWDSVGRGQGAFF. The CDR3 bases that were read are TGTGCCTGGGACAGCGTGGGCAGGGGGCAAGGC.

Concerning this clone itself: Sequencing ends 3 residues short of the CDR3 end; the germline J gene provides the rest. The chain employs TRBV6-4 and TRBJ2-2, with D unresolved. Trimming stripped 5 bases from V and 5 bases from J, with 12 bases between. The CDR3 extends over 14 amino acids. Germline V gives CDR1 MRHNA, CDR2 SNTAGT. CDR3 DNA (partial): TGTGCCAGCAGTTTACAGAGAGATACCGGGGAG. The encoded protein is CASSLQRDTGE. The full CDR3 protein is CASSLQRDTGELFF.

A word on this clone: Read sequence stops 3 residues before the CDR3 end, and the germline J gene provides the missing end. This rearrangement joins TRBV20-1 to TRBJ2-1, with TRBD2 identical over 10 bases. The germline CDR1 and CDR2 sequences are DFQATT and SNEGSKA (reference sequence). J lost 3 bases, V lost 5 bases, and 1 base had no gene match. CDR3 length: 13 amino acids. The CDR3 spells CSALAGDYNEQFF. The CDR3 DNA, read in part, is TGCAGTGCTCTAGCGGGAGACTACAATGAG.

With regard to this clone: The read terminates 3 residues before the CDR3 end, so the remaining end is supplied by the germline J gene. The rearrangement links TRBV7-2 to TRBJ2-7; no definite D call. The length of the CDR3 is 14 residues. Germline CDR1 is SGHTA and CDR2 is FQGNSA. The germline V and J ends were trimmed by 1 base and 5 bases, with 12 bases remaining between them. The part of the CDR3 DNA that was read is TGTGCCAGCAGCTTAGACTCCCTACAGCACGAG. Its translation: CASSLDSLQHE. The full CDR3 sequence reads CASSLDSLQHEQYF.

Of note for this clone: Read sequence stops 3 residues before the CDR3 end, and the germline J gene provides the missing end. The chain employs TRBV7-2 and TRBJ1-4, with 7 bases lining up with TRBD1. The germline gives CDR1 SGHTA, CDR2 FQGNSA. This CDR3 is 13 amino acids long. The covered CDR3 bases are TGTGCCAGCAGCATCGACAGGGCTAGAGAA. This encodes CASSIDRARE. In full, the CDR3 is CASSIDRARELFF.

Concerning this clone: The CDR3 extends 3 residues past the end of the read, so its final part is completed from the germline J gene. The chain links TRBV20-1 to TRBJ1-5; D call uncertain. The ends were cut back, 0 bases at V and 3 bases at J, with 12 bases in the middle. The CDR3 runs 15 residues. Germline loops: CDR1 DFQATT, CDR2 SNEGSKA (reference sequence). This chain's CDR3 is CSAREGSSFNQPQHF. The CDR3 bases that were read are TGCAGTGCTAGAGAGGGCAGCTCTTTCAATCAGCCC.

As regards this clone: The observed sequence ends 3 residues before the CDR3 terminus, with the missing tail filled in from the germline J gene. V is TRBV29-1 and J is TRBJ2-5; TRBD1 matches 7 bases. CDR1 SQVTM and CDR2 ANQGSEA come from the germline V gene. The V segment lost 3 bases and the J segment 2 bases; nucleotides outside the gene matches: 0. This CDR3 has 12 amino acids. The chain's CDR3 is CSVEGQQETQYF. Incomplete CDR3 DNA: TGCAGCGTTGAGGGACAGCAAGAGACC.

Regarding this clone: The read comes to an end 3 residues before the CDR3 does, leaving the germline J gene to fill in the end. The gene calls are TRBV7-7 and TRBJ2-5; 9 nucleotides match TRBD2. Unmatched junction bases numbered 12, after V lost 5 bases and J lost 5 bases. Germline V gives CDR1 SSHAT, CDR2 FNYEAQ (reference sequence). This CDR3 comprises 16 residues. The chain's CDR3 is CASSPRLAGGRETQYF. CDR3 DNA, as far as it was read: TGTGCCAGCAGCCCCCGGTTGGCGGGGGGGCGGGAGACC.

In regard to this clone: The read falls 3 residues short of the CDR3 end, and the missing part is taken from the germline J gene. V gene TRBV30 combines with J gene TRBJ1-5; the D gene is possibly TRBD1 (6 bases). Per the germline V gene, CDR1 is GTSNPN and CDR2 is SVGIG (reference sequence). The CDR3 spans 14 residues. The CDR3 reads CAWSLDSGTQPQHF. The CDR3 bases that were read are TGTGCTTGGTCACTGGACAGCGGAACTCAGCCC.

A word on this clone: The sample carries other DNA sequences with the same CDR3. The CDR3 reads CASSYDRGDYGYTF. CDR3 DNA, as far as it was read: TGTGCCAGCAGTTACGACCGCGGGGACTATGGC. V and J are TRBV6-2 or TRBV6-3 and TRBJ1-2; no clear D. The read terminates 3 residues ahead of where the CDR3 ends, so the germline J gene completes it. V was cut by 2 bases and J by 3 bases, with 10 bases left in between. Germline-derived CDR1 and CDR2 are MNHEY and SVGEGT. There are 14 residues in the CDR3.

For this clone: The read stops 3 residues short of the end of the CDR3; the missing end is completed from the germline J gene. The V call is TRBV10-3, the J call TRBJ2-5; D is unclear. Between the trimmed V and J ends, which lost 7 bases and 2 bases, there was a span of 11 bases. The length of the CDR3 is 13 residues. Germline V gives CDR1 ENHRY, CDR2 SYGVKD. CDR3: CAINRVPQETQYF. The CDR3 DNA, read in part, is TGTGCCATCAACCGGGTTCCGCAAGAGACC.

Comment on this clone: The sequence runs out 3 residues before the end of the CDR3; the remainder is reconstructed from the germline J gene. The V gene is TRBV2, the J gene TRBJ2-1, with 9 nucleotides matching TRBD2. The CDR3 has 16 residues. Germline values: CDR1 SNHLY, CDR2 FYNNEI. The trim removed 8 bases at V and 5 bases at J, leaving 13 bases unmatched. CDR3 DNA, as far as it was read: TGTGCCAGCGGAGGACTAGCGAGAAGCAGGAACAATGAG. Translation gives CASGGLARSRNNE. The CDR3 in its entirety is CASGGLARSRNNEQFF.

Worth noting for this clone: The read comes to an end 3 residues before the CDR3 does, leaving the germline J gene to fill in the end. This chain uses TRBV7-3 with TRBJ2-7; TRBD2 might be the D (6 bases). Per germline, CDR1 SGHTA and CDR2 FQGTGA. The CDR3 is 15 amino acids. V lost 1 base to trimming and J lost 3 bases, with 13 bases between them. Incomplete CDR3 DNA: TGTGCCAGCAGCTTAAGGCCGGGGGAGGACTACGAG. This sequence encodes CASSLRPGEDYE. The CDR3 as a whole reads CASSLRPGEDYEQYF.

Worth noting for this clone: The CDR3 end falls 3 residues outside the read, so it is completed with the germline J gene. V usage is TRBV4-2 and J usage is TRBJ2-6; 10 nucleotides align to TRBD1. From germline, CDR1 is LGHNA and CDR2 YNFKEQ. V was clipped by 3 bases and J by 4 bases; unmatched bases: 6. The CDR3 sequence is 17 residues long. The sequenced CDR3 bases are TGTGCCAGCAGCCAGAAAAGACAGGGGGCCGGGGCCAACGTC. Its protein product is CASSQKRQGAGANV. The entire CDR3 is CASSQKRQGAGANVLTF.

Note on this clone: Read coverage stops 3 residues before the CDR3 terminus; the germline J gene supplies the remainder. The J gene is TRBJ2-2, the V gene TRBV19, with TRBD2 matching over 7 bases. There are 15 residues in the CDR3. Per the germline V gene, CDR1 is LNHDA and CDR2 is SQIVND (reference sequence). Trimming removed 4 bases from V and 0 bases from J; junction bases left unmatched: 2. Incomplete CDR3 DNA: TGTGCCAGTAGTACCGGGACTACGAACACCGGGGAG. As protein: CASSTGTTNTGE. The entire CDR3 protein is CASSTGTTNTGELFF.

Notes on this clone: The read ends 3 residues before the CDR3 terminus; that terminus is restored from the germline J gene. The rearrangement links TRBV11-2 to TRBJ2-5; the match to TRBD1 covers 8 bases. From germline, CDR1 is SGHAT and CDR2 FQNNGV. CDR3 length: 15 amino acids. The junction had 7 bases not matched to a gene; V was cut back by 5 bases and J by 2 bases. The sequenced CDR3 bases are TGTGCCAGCAGCCGACAGGGGAGCCCTCAAGAGACC. Protein sequence: CASSRQGSPQET. The complete CDR3 protein is CASSRQGSPQETQYF.

Worth noting for this clone: The sequence runs out 3 residues before the end of the CDR3; the remainder is reconstructed from the germline J gene. V is TRBV7-2 and J is TRBJ1-2; 7 bases line up with TRBD1. Per the germline V gene, CDR1 is SGHTA and CDR2 is FQGNSA. V lost 6 bases to trimming and J lost 7 bases; unmatched junction nucleotides: 11. CDR3 length equals 14 residues. The sequenced CDR3 bases are TGTGCCAGCAGACCCGGGACAGCCGGGTTTGGC. This gives the protein CASRPGTAGFG. The CDR3 as a whole reads CASRPGTAGFGYTF.

Comments on this clone: The CDR3 end is not reached by the read, which stops 3 residues before it; the germline J gene fills it in. This rearrangement joins TRBV18 to TRBJ2-1; 10 nucleotides match TRBD1. Germline V lookup: CDR1 KGHSH, CDR2 LQKENI. This CDR3 is built from 14 residues. The J segment lost 9 bases and the V segment lost 4 bases, leaving 6 bases of the junction unmatched. CDR3 residues: CASSRVDRGPEQFF. The part of the CDR3 DNA that was read is TGTGCCAGCTCACGGGTCGACAGGGGGCCTGAG.

About this clone itself: Read sequence stops 3 residues before the CDR3 end, and the germline J gene provides the missing end. V usage is TRBV7-8 and J usage is TRBJ2-7, with D possibly being TRBD1 (6 bases). Trimming cost V 2 bases and J 0 bases, with 14 bases left between them. This CDR3 spans 16 amino acids. The germline gives CDR1 SGHVS, CDR2 FQNEAQ. CDR3 in amino acids: CASSLSPGTSSYEQYF. The CDR3 DNA, read in part, is TGTGCCAGCAGCTTATCCCCAGGGACATCCTCCTACGAG.

With regard to this clone: The sequence runs out 3 residues before the end of the CDR3; the remainder is reconstructed from the germline J gene. The chain has TRBV30 and TRBJ1-5; the D gene is possibly TRBD1 (6 bases). Per the germline V gene, CDR1 is GTSNPN and CDR2 is SVGIG (reference sequence). The CDR3 sequence is 14 residues long. Trimming left V 4 bases short and J 7 bases short, with 17 bases between. CDR3 region: CAWTNGGAGQPQHF. Incomplete CDR3 DNA: TGTGCCTGGACAAACGGGGGGGCAGGGCAGCCC. Variable domain in full (rest from reference TRBV30 and TRBJ1-5): SQTIHQWPATLVQPVGSPLSLECTVEGTSNPNLYWYRQAAGRGLQLLFYSVGIGQISSEVPQNLSASRPQDRQFILSSKKLLLSDSGFYLCAWTNGGAGQPQHFGDGTRLSIL.

About this clone itself: The read terminates 3 residues ahead of where the CDR3 ends, so the germline J gene completes it. This chain links TRBV19 with TRBJ1-5; 7 positions match TRBD1. V was pared by 0 bases and J by 7 bases, with 15 bases of the junction left unmatched. This CDR3 has 18 amino acids. Germline loops: CDR1 LNHDA, CDR2 SQIVND (reference sequence). The CDR3 reads CASSIEGTVGRVKQPQHF. The sequenced CDR3 bases are TGTGCCAGTAGTATAGAGGGGACAGTGGGGCGGGTAAAACAGCCC.

Comment on this clone: With the read ending 3 residues before the CDR3 end, the germline J gene is used to fill in that end. The sample has other DNA sequences that encode this CDR3 too. The chain recombines TRBV6-7 with TRBJ2-1, with 11 bases identical to TRBD2. TRBV6-7 carries the ORF label, with uncertain function. V gave up 10 bases and J gave up 9 bases; unmatched junction bases: 20. CDR3 length: 17 residues. CDR3 DNA, as far as it was read: TGTGCCACCACGACAGGAGCCCCTGCTAGCGGGGGGTGTGAG. Its translation: CATTTGAPASGGCE. From start to end, the CDR3 is CATTTGAPASGGCEQFF.

Concerning this clone: Read coverage stops 3 residues before the CDR3 terminus; the germline J gene supplies the remainder. V gene TRBV28 combines with J gene TRBJ2-7, with 7 bases matching TRBD2. V lost 5 bases and J lost 0; bases outside the gene matches: 7. Germline V lookup: CDR1 MDHEN, CDR2 SYDVKM. The CDR3 contains 15 residues. CDR3 DNA (partial): TGTGCCAGCAGTCTGACGAGCGGGGCCTCCTACGAG. As protein: CASSLTSGASYE. The full CDR3 sequence reads CASSLTSGASYEQYF.